This is a list of T cell receptor beta chains from one sample in a study of CD8 T cells in Susac syndrome. TCRdb analysed the immunoSEQ multiplex PCR reads with MiXCR anew, one entry per CDR3 protein. The sample has some 120,000 distinct CDR3 sequences, 94% seen once. The material sequenced was CD4+ T cells from PBMCs. Receptors were obtained from a human donor in good health. The CDR3 runs from the conserved cysteine through the conserved F or W. D genes are given only for firm matches. The size entry is marked missing in some rows and otherwise reads once, few, many or a size class.

clone size: -; J gene: TRBJ2-2; V gene: TRBV23-1; D gene: -; CDR3 DNA: TGCGCCAGCAGTCAGCTCTGGGGGGAGCTGTTTTTT; CDR3 protein: CASSQLWGELFF
clone size: -; J gene: TRBJ2-7; V gene: TRBV6-5; D gene: TRBD1; CDR3 DNA: TGTGCCAGCAGTTACCGAGACAGGGCGACCTACGAGCAGTACTTC; CDR3 protein: CASSYRDRATYEQYF
clone size: -; J gene: TRBJ1-6; V gene: TRBV28; D gene: -; CDR3 DNA: TGTGCCAGCAAGAACCACGTGACAGGCCCATCACCCCTCCACTTT; CDR3 protein: CASKNHVTGPSPLHF
clone size: -; J gene: TRBJ2-2; V gene: TRBV5-6; D gene: -; CDR3 DNA: TGTGCCAGCAGCCCGGAGTACACCGGGGAGCTGTTTTTT; CDR3 protein: CASSPEYTGELFF
clone size: -; J gene: TRBJ2-7; V gene: TRBV3-1; D gene: TRBD1; CDR3 DNA: TGTGCCAGCAGCCTCCTCGGGACAGGGTCCGAGCAGTACTTC; CDR3 protein: CASSLLGTGSEQYF
clone size: -; J gene: TRBJ2-7; V gene: TRBV5-4; D gene: TRBD1; CDR3 DNA: TGTGCCAGCAGCTGGGACAGGCGGTTAGGCTACGAGCAGTACTTC; CDR3 protein: CASSWDRRLGYEQYF
clone size: -; J gene: TRBJ2-5; V gene: TRBV3-1; D gene: -; CDR3 DNA: TGTGCCAGCAGCCTACAGGGAACCCAAGAGACCCAGTACTTC; CDR3 protein: CASSLQGTQETQYF
clone size: -; J gene: TRBJ1-1; V gene: TRBV10-3; D gene: -; CDR3 DNA: TGTGCCATCAGTGAGTCCGAGAACACTGAAGCTTTCTTT; CDR3 protein: CAISESENTEAFF
clone size: -; J gene: TRBJ2-7; V gene: TRBV28; D gene: -; CDR3 DNA: TGTGCCAGCAGTTCAAGGACGGGTCCGTTCGAGCAGTACTTC; CDR3 protein: CASSSRTGPFEQYF
clone size: -; J gene: TRBJ2-7; V gene: TRBV2; D gene: -; CDR3 DNA: TGTGCCAGCAGACTGGGGTACGAGCAGTACTTC; CDR3 protein: CASRLGYEQYF
clone size: few; J gene: TRBJ1-2; V gene: TRBV3-1; D gene: -; CDR3 DNA: TGTGCCAGCATCTTCGCGGGGTTCCCCTATGGCTACACCTTC; CDR3 protein: CASIFAGFPYGYTF
clone size: -; J gene: TRBJ1-5; V gene: TRBV5-1; D gene: TRBD1; CDR3 DNA: TGCGCCAGCAGCTTGGGGACAGGGGGTCGGGGTCAGCCCCAGCATTTT; CDR3 protein: CASSLGTGGRGQPQHF
clone size: -; J gene: TRBJ2-3; V gene: TRBV3-1; D gene: -; CDR3 DNA: TGTGCCAGCAGTGCGGGCGAGGGGGGGGGTCCCCGAGATACGCAGTATTTT; CDR3 protein: CASSAGEGGGPRDTQYF
clone size: -; J gene: TRBJ1-2; V gene: TRBV30; D gene: -; CDR3 DNA: TGTGCCTGGAGTGTATTAGGGAGGCACTATGGCTACACCTTC; CDR3 protein: CAWSVLGRHYGYTF
clone size: -; J gene: TRBJ2-1; V gene: TRBV20-1; D gene: TRBD2; CDR3 DNA: TGCAGTGCCCAGGGACTAGCGGAGTACAATGAGCAGTTCTTC; CDR3 protein: CSAQGLAEYNEQFF
clone size: -; J gene: TRBJ2-7; V gene: TRBV5-1; D gene: -; CDR3 DNA: TGCGCCAGTAGCGAATTACAGGTTACCTCCTACGAGCAGTACTTC; CDR3 protein: CASSELQVTSYEQYF
clone size: -; J gene: TRBJ1-1; V gene: TRBV5-1; D gene: -; CDR3 DNA: TGCGCCAGCAGCGCCAGACCAGTGAGGAACACTGAAGCTTTCTTT; CDR3 protein: CASSARPVRNTEAFF
clone size: -; J gene: TRBJ1-2; V gene: TRBV3-1; D gene: -; CDR3 DNA: TGTGCCAGCAGCCAAGACCATTTAGGGGATGGCTACACCTTC; CDR3 protein: CASSQDHLGDGYTF
clone size: -; J gene: TRBJ2-5; V gene: TRBV7-2; D gene: -; CDR3 DNA: TGTGCCAGCAGCTTAGTTAGGGGAGAGACCCAGTACTTC; CDR3 protein: CASSLVRGETQYF
clone size: -; J gene: TRBJ2-3; V gene: TRBV13; D gene: TRBD2; CDR3 DNA: TGTGCCAGCAGCTCGGCGACTAGCGGAGGCACAGATACGCAGTATTTT; CDR3 protein: CASSSATSGGTDTQYF
clone size: -; J gene: TRBJ1-1; V gene: TRBV30; D gene: -; CDR3 DNA: TGTGCCACGAGGGGGGGGAACACTGAAGCTTTCTTT; CDR3 protein: CATRGGNTEAFF
clone size: -; J gene: TRBJ2-1; V gene: TRBV29-1; D gene: TRBD2; CDR3 DNA: TGCAGCGTTGACTCTAGCGGGAACAATGAGCAGTTCTTC; CDR3 protein: CSVDSSGNNEQFF
clone size: -; J gene: TRBJ2-7; V gene: TRBV28; D gene: -; CDR3 DNA: TGTGCCAGCAGTTTCGACTACGAGCAGTACTTC; CDR3 protein: CASSFDYEQYF
clone size: -; J gene: TRBJ2-7; V gene: TRBV6-1; D gene: TRBD2; CDR3 DNA: TGTGCCAGCAGTGGCCGGGACTATCTCTCCTACGAGCAGTACTTC; CDR3 protein: CASSGRDYLSYEQYF
clone size: few; J gene: TRBJ2-5; V gene: TRBV5-1; D gene: -; CDR3 DNA: TGCGCCAGCAGCTTGAACGACAGGGAGACCCAGTACTTC; CDR3 protein: CASSLNDRETQYF
clone size: -; J gene: TRBJ2-4; V gene: TRBV9; D gene: -; CDR3 DNA: TGTGCCAGCAGCGGAACCATTGCCTCAGGAAACATTCAGTACTTC; CDR3 protein: CASSGTIASGNIQYF
clone size: -; J gene: TRBJ2-4; V gene: TRBV9; D gene: -; CDR3 DNA: TGTGCCAGCAGCGTAGATCAGGGTGGATTGGACATTCAGTACTTC; CDR3 protein: CASSVDQGGLDIQYF
clone size: -; J gene: TRBJ2-7; V gene: TRBV20-1; D gene: TRBD2; CDR3 DNA: TGCAGTGCTAGTGGCGAGGCTAGCGGGGTTTATGAGCAGTACTTC; CDR3 protein: CSASGEASGVYEQYF
clone size: -; J gene: TRBJ2-2; V gene: TRBV7-3; D gene: TRBD2; CDR3 DNA: TGTGCCAGCAGCTTAACACTTGGGACTAGCGGGGCGACCGGGGAGCTGTTTTTT; CDR3 protein: CASSLTLGTSGATGELFF
clone size: -; J gene: TRBJ2-1; V gene: TRBV20-1; D gene: -; CDR3 DNA: TGCAGTGCTAAACCCGGTCGGGGTGCGGTATACAATGAGCAGTTCTTC; CDR3 protein: CSAKPGRGAVYNEQFF
clone size: -; J gene: TRBJ1-2; V gene: TRBV9; D gene: TRBD1; CDR3 DNA: TGTGCCAGCAGCACGAGGGGCCTGGTGGGGACAGGACATGGCTACACCTTC; CDR3 protein: CASSTRGLVGTGHGYTF
clone size: -; J gene: TRBJ1-6; V gene: TRBV28; D gene: TRBD1; CDR3 DNA: TGTGCCAGCAGTTCTGGACAGGGTGACTCACCCCTCCACTTT; CDR3 protein: CASSSGQGDSPLHF
clone size: -; J gene: TRBJ2-1; V gene: TRBV15; D gene: TRBD2; CDR3 DNA: TGTGCCACCAGCAGAGATTTGGGGGGGATCGGGAGGACACGGCAGTTCTTC; CDR3 protein: CATSRDLGGIGRTRQFF
clone size: -; J gene: TRBJ2-1; V gene: TRBV5-4; D gene: TRBD1; CDR3 DNA: TGTGCCAGCAGCCCTGCGAAACGACAGGGCTCCTACAATGAGCAGTTCTTC; CDR3 protein: CASSPAKRQGSYNEQFF
clone size: -; J gene: TRBJ2-1; V gene: TRBV4-2; D gene: -; CDR3 DNA: TGTGCCAGCAGCCTGGGGCGGCTGAGCTCCTACAATGAGCAGTTCTTC; CDR3 protein: CASSLGRLSSYNEQFF
clone size: -; J gene: TRBJ2-1; V gene: TRBV4-1; D gene: TRBD2; CDR3 DNA: TGCGCCAGCAGCCAAGCCCCTACTAGCGGGGACAATGAGCAGTTCTTC; CDR3 protein: CASSQAPTSGDNEQFF
clone size: -; J gene: TRBJ2-7; V gene: TRBV6-1; D gene: TRBD2; CDR3 DNA: TGTGCCAGCAGTCTAGCGGGGCCGAGGGACGAGCAGTACTTC; CDR3 protein: CASSLAGPRDEQYF
clone size: -; J gene: TRBJ2-5; V gene: TRBV5-1; D gene: TRBD2; CDR3 DNA: TGCGCCAGCAGCTTGGAATCAGCGGGAGGGCCGAGGGAGACCCAGTACTTC; CDR3 protein: CASSLESAGGPRETQYF
clone size: -; J gene: TRBJ1-5; V gene: TRBV21-1; D gene: -; CDR3 DNA: TGTGCCAGCAGCCAAATTAGAGATCAGCCCCAGCATTTT; CDR3 protein: CASSQIRDQPQHF